A single sample gave rise to the 22 T cell receptor beta chains below, sequenced in a study of blood T cell repertoires in COVID-19. Sequencing used immunoSEQ multiplex PCR; TCRdb keeps in-frame clones, though not all of them. The sample consists of hundreds of thousands of clones, about 91% of them appearing once. Sequenced sample: peripheral blood. The receptors were sampled from a woman in her 30s with COVID-19, enrolled during active disease.

The J gene is TRBJ2-2, the V gene TRBV14; 7 positions agree with TRBD1. Trimming took 3 bases from V and 4 from J; bases not matched to a gene: 8. This CDR3 is 16 amino acids long. Germline V gene sequence: CDR1 SGHDN, CDR2 FVKESK. CDR3 protein: CASSQGQFWLTGELFF. The CDR3 bases are TGTGCCAGCAGCCAGGGACAGTTCTGGCTCACCGGGGAGCTGTTTTTT.

The chain is built from TRBV2 and TRBJ2-5, with 7 bases lining up with TRBD2. Germline-derived CDR1 and CDR2 are SNHLY and FYNNEI. The CDR3 loop spans 14 amino acids. V shed 6 bases and J 1 base; nucleotides not matched to a gene: 5. DNA of the CDR3: TGTGCCAGCAGGTGGGGGGGAGTCCAAGAGACCCAGTACTTC. This sequence encodes CASRWGGVQETQYF.

This chain joins TRBV10-2 and TRBJ2-5; 7 bases line up with TRBD1. CDR1 and CDR2 (germline): WSHSY, SAAADI. With 6 bases clipped from V and 4 bases from J, the junction kept 11 bases outside the gene matches. The CDR3 loop spans 15 amino acids. CDR3 in DNA: TGCGCCAGCAGCCCCTCGACAGGGCCAGGAGAGACCCAGTACTTC. The encoded protein is CASSPSTGPGETQYF.

The rearrangement joins TRBV5-6 to TRBJ1-3; a possible D gene is TRBD1 (5 bases). This CDR3 has 15 residues. V lost 4 bases and J lost 3, with 14 bases in between. CDR1 SGHDT and CDR2 YYEEEE come from the germline V gene. Here the CDR3 DNA reads TGTGCCAGCAGCACAACAAAAGACAGTGGAAACACCATATATTTT. Translation: CASSTTKDSGNTIYF.

The CDR3 DNA reads TGCGCCAGCAGCGGGGTGGGTAGACAGGTGGGCTCCTACGAGCAGTACTTC. This encodes CASSGVGRQVGSYEQYF. V is TRBV5-1 and J is TRBJ2-7; TRBD1 is a possible D gene (6 bases). The CDR3 is 17 residues long. Germline V gene data show CDR1 as SGHRS and CDR2 as YFSETQ. V was trimmed by 4 bases and J by 0 bases, leaving 20 bases between them. The full variable domain, rest sourced from reference TRBV5-1 and TRBJ2-7, is KAGVTQTPRYLIKTRGQQVTLSCSPISGHRSVSWYQQTPGQGLQFLFEYFSETQRNKGNFPGRFSGRQFSNSRSEMNVSTLELGDSALYLCASSGVGRQVGSYEQYFGPGTRLTVT.

The chain is built from TRBV7-2 and TRBJ2-1, with 8 bases aligning to TRBD1. J lost 0 bases, V lost 7 bases, and 14 bases had no gene match. The germline CDR1 and CDR2 sequences are SGHTA and FQGNSA. The CDR3 has 18 amino acids. The CDR3 DNA is TGTGCCAGCACCCTCCGGGACAGGTCAATAAGCTCCTACAATGAGCAGTTCTTC. Residues: CASTLRDRSISSYNEQFF.

This clone was recorded many times. The chain has TRBV6-4 and TRBJ2-6; D perhaps matches TRBD1 (6 bases). The CDR3 is made up of 17 amino acids. The V gene lost 2 bases and the J gene lost 0 bases, with 11 bases spanning the gap. Per germline, CDR1 MRHNA and CDR2 SNTAGT. The CDR3 bases are TGTGCCAGCAGTGACCAGGACAGTAACTCTGGGGCCAACGTCCTGACTTTC. Amino acids: CASSDQDSNSGANVLTF.

The genes are TRBV11-2 and TRBJ1-4; D might be TRBD1 (5 bases). The germline V gene has CDR1 SGHAT and CDR2 FQNNGV. This CDR3 has 14 residues. With 4 bases removed from V and 7 bases from J, the gap between germline ends came to 13 bases. CDR3 sequence (DNA): TGTGCCAGCAGCTGGGTGGGGGGGGGTGAAAAACTGTTTTTT. Residues: CASSWVGGGEKLFF.

J is TRBJ2-5 and V is TRBV7-9; 9 nucleotides match TRBD1. Germline lookup yields CDR1 SEHNR and CDR2 FQNEAQ (reference sequence). This CDR3 spans 15 amino acids. V shed 8 bases and J 5 bases; nucleotides not matched to a gene: 12. For the CDR3, the DNA is TGTGCCAGCCCCCCCACAGGGACAGGGCCGGAGACCCAGTACTTC. Translation: CASPPTGTGPETQYF.

The genes are TRBV7-9 and TRBJ2-7, with 9 positions matching TRBD2. Per germline, CDR1 SEHNR and CDR2 FQNEAQ (reference sequence). The CDR3 totals 16 residues. Trimming took 4 bases from V and 7 from J; bases not matched to a gene: 14. Here the CDR3 reads CASSSTSGGLFLEQYF. Here the CDR3 DNA reads TGTGCCAGCAGCTCAACGAGCGGGGGGTTATTTTTAGAGCAGTACTTC.

V and J are TRBV10-3 and TRBJ2-5; a weak D match, TRBD2 (7 bases). The length of the CDR3 is 14 residues. V dropped 3 bases and J dropped 7 bases, with 15 bases sitting between them. CDR1 ENHRY and CDR2 SYGVKD come from the germline V gene. CDR3 loop: CAISEQLGGATQYF. The CDR3 DNA sequence: TGTGCCATCAGTGAACAACTAGGGGGGGCGACCCAGTACTTC.

V gene TRBV18 combines with J gene TRBJ2-5, with TRBD1 matching over 7 bases. Germline trimming cut 4 bases from V and 2 bases from J; bases unmatched to any gene: 7. The CDR3 is 15 amino acids. Germline lookup yields CDR1 KGHSH and CDR2 LQKENI. The CDR3 DNA sequence: TGTGCCAGCTCACTAAGGACAGGTATACAAGAGACCCAGTACTTC. Protein product: CASSLRTGIQETQYF.

The genes are TRBV5-1 and TRBJ2-1, with TRBD2 matching over 15 bases. The V gene end was trimmed by 4 bases and the J gene end by 15 bases; junction bases not matched to a gene: 8. Germline CDR1 and CDR2: SGHRS and YFSETQ. There are 14 residues in the CDR3. The CDR3: CASSLGLAGGPSFF. CDR3 nucleotide sequence: TGCGCCAGCAGCCTCGGACTAGCGGGAGGGCCATCGTTCTTC. The full variable domain, completed using reference TRBV5-1 and TRBJ2-1, is KAGVTQTPRYLIKTRGQQVTLSCSPISGHRSVSWYQQTPGQGLQFLFEYFSETQRNKGNFPGRFSGRQFSNSRSEMNVSTLELGDSALYLCASSLGLAGGPSFFGPGTRLTVL.

This sequence joins TRBV5-1 and TRBJ1-2, with D unresolved. Trimming took 0 bases from V and 8 from J, leaving 8 bases between them. Germline assignment: CDR1 SGHRS and CDR2 YFSETQ. CDR3 length: 12 residues. CDR3 in DNA: TGCGCCAGCAGCTTGGAAGCGGGAGGCTACACCTTC. Protein product: CASSLEAGGYTF.

This sequence joins TRBV29-1 and TRBJ2-3, with 15 nucleotides matching TRBD2. The CDR3 contains 16 residues. The germline V gene has CDR1 SQVTM and CDR2 ANQGSEA. As DNA, the CDR3 is TGCAGTGCCCGCGGGACTAGCGGGGGGATCGCAGATACGCAGTATTTT. Its translation is CSARGTSGGIADTQYF.

The chain joins TRBV7-9 to TRBJ2-7, with 7 bases matching TRBD1. This CDR3 is built from 14 residues. In germline, CDR1 is SEHNR, CDR2 FQNEAQ (reference sequence). With 4 bases clipped from V and 1 base from J, the junction kept 4 bases outside the gene matches. CDR3 nucleotide sequence: TGTGCCAGCAGCTCACGGGACAGATCCTACGAGCAGTACGTC. It codes for CASSSRDRSYEQYV.

This chain joins TRBV6-2 or TRBV6-3 and TRBJ2-5, with TRBD2 matching 9 bases. With V trimmed by 6 bases and J by 0 bases, 5 bases remained unmatched. The CDR3 has 15 residues. CDR1 MNHEY and CDR2 SVGEGT come from the germline V gene. The CDR3 sequence is CASRPSGTYQETQYF. DNA of the CDR3: TGTGCCAGCAGACCTAGCGGGACGTACCAAGAGACCCAGTACTTC.

The chain combines TRBV11-2 with TRBJ2-5; tentatively, D is TRBD2 (5 bases). Germline V gives CDR1 SGHAT, CDR2 FQNNGV. V was shortened by 5 bases and J by 10 bases, with 17 bases between the two germline ends. The CDR3 consists of 13 residues. CDR3 in amino acids: CASSHVQQAGQYF. The CDR3 DNA follows: TGTGCCAGCAGCCACGTGCAGCAGGCGGGCCAGTACTTC.

The chain is built from TRBV5-6 and TRBJ1-4, with 9 bases aligning to TRBD1. This CDR3 has 16 amino acids. Germline values: CDR1 SGHDT, CDR2 YYEEEE. J gave up 3 bases and V 0 bases, and 3 bases lay outside the gene matches. CDR3 loop: CASSLDRGLANEKLFF. In DNA, the CDR3 is TGTGCCAGCAGCTTGGACAGGGGGCTAGCTAATGAAAAACTGTTTTTT.

The chain links TRBV12-5 to TRBJ2-1; possible D gene TRBD2, 6 bases. Germline assignment: CDR1 LGHNT and CDR2 FRNRAP. Trimming left V 0 bases short and J 2 bases short, with 14 bases between. This CDR3 is 17 amino acids long. CDR3 bases: TGTGCTAGTGGTTTGGTATTAGGCGGGAAGACCTACAATGAGCAGTTCTTC. Its protein product is CASGLVLGGKTYNEQFF.

The chain uses TRBV7-2 and TRBJ2-3; D not resolved. Deletions cut 5 bases from V and 0 bases from J, with 15 bases between. Looked up from germline, CDR1 is SGHTA and CDR2 is FQGNSA. The CDR3 loop spans 16 amino acids. The CDR3 sequence is CASSRLLSPSTDTQYF. CDR3 nucleotide sequence: TGTGCCAGCAGCCGCCTCCTTAGTCCTAGCACAGATACGCAGTATTTT.

The gene calls are TRBV9 and TRBJ2-1, with 8 bases lining up with TRBD1. V gave up 3 bases and J gave up 5 bases; unmatched junction bases: 4. Germline CDR1 SGDLS, CDR2 YYNGEE. The CDR3 is made up of 14 amino acids. The CDR3 is CASSGGQDHNEQFF. CDR3 nucleotide sequence: TGTGCCAGCAGCGGGGGACAGGATCACAATGAGCAGTTCTTC.